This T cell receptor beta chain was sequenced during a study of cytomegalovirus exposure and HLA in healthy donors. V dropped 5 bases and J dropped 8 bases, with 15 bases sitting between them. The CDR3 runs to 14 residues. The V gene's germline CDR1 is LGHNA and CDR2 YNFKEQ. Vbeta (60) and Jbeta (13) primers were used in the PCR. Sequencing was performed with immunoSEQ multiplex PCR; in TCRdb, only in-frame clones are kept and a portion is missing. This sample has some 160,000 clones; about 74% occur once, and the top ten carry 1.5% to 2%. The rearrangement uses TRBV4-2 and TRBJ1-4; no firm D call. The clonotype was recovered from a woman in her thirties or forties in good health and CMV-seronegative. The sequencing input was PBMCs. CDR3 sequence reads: CASSMPSSREKLFF. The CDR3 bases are TGTGCCAGCAGCATGCCTTCCTCGAGAGAAAAACTGTTTTTT.